The 7 T cell receptor beta chains below come from one sample, sequenced in a study of glioma-infiltrating T cells after dendritic cell vaccination. Assay used: immunoSEQ multiplex PCR; TCRdb lists only in-frame clones, some missing. The repertoire holds over 55,000 clones, roughly 79% seen once, with less than 8% in the top ten. The source material was blood, sampled before dendritic cell vaccination. These receptors came from a human donor with glioblastoma.

V gene TRBV4-3 combines with J gene TRBJ2-7, with TRBD1 matching over 7 bases. CDR1 is LGHNA, CDR2 YSLEER, per germline. With 4 bases clipped from V and 2 bases from J, the junction kept 8 bases outside the gene matches. CDR3 length: 15 amino acids. The CDR3, as DNA: TGCGCCAGCAGCCTGATGCCGACAGGGACCTACGAGCAGTACTTC. It specifies CASSLMPTGTYEQYF.

The chain joins TRBV29-1 to TRBJ2-7; D is undetermined. The CDR3 covers 13 residues. V gave up 4 bases and J gave up 5 bases, with 15 bases separating them. The germline V gene encodes CDR1 SQVTM and CDR2 ANQGSEA. CDR3 nucleotides: TGCAGCGTTGCGGAGACTTCTGCAAACGAGCAGTACTTC. As protein: CSVAETSANEQYF.

The chain links TRBV18 to TRBJ1-1; weak D call: TRBD1 (6 bases). Germline V gene sequence: CDR1 KGHSH, CDR2 LQKENI. Trimming stripped 5 bases from V and 4 bases from J, with 14 bases between. The CDR3 extends over 14 amino acids. The DNA of the CDR3 is TGTGCCAGCTCAATTGGACAGTCTGGCACTGAAGCTTTCTTT. This encodes CASSIGQSGTEAFF.

This clone was found once. The gene calls are TRBV7-8 and TRBJ1-1; possibly TRBD1 for D (5 bases). V lost 7 bases, J lost 1 base, and 10 bases lay in between. The CDR3 has 13 residues. Per germline, CDR1 SGHVS and CDR2 FQNEAQ. The CDR3, as DNA: TGTGCCAGCAATAGGGGAACGAACACTGAAGCTTTCTTT. Protein: CASNRGTNTEAFF.

The chain recombines TRBV9 with TRBJ2-6; TRBD1 aligns across 7 bases. The germline gives CDR1 SGDLS, CDR2 YYNGEE. Losses at the gene ends were 0 bases for V and 13 bases for J; bases not matched to a gene: 4. This CDR3 comprises 13 residues. The CDR3 is CASSVEGAGVLTF. As DNA, the CDR3 is TGTGCCAGCAGCGTAGAGGGGGCTGGGGTCCTGACTTTC. The full variable domain, its missing parts supplied by reference TRBV9 and TRBJ2-6, is DSGVTQTPKHLITATGQRVTLRCSPRSGDLSVYWYQQSLDQGLQFLIQYYNGEERAKGNILERFSAQQFPDLHSELNLSSLELGDSALYFCASSVEGAGVLTFGAGSRLTVL.

The chain uses TRBV5-1 and TRBJ2-2; D is unclear. The germline V and J ends were trimmed by 2 bases and 4 bases, with 6 bases remaining between them. The CDR3 is 13 residues long. Germline CDR1 and CDR2: SGHRS and YFSETQ. DNA for the CDR3: TGCGCCAGCAGCTTCATTCCCACCGGGGAGCTGTTTTTT. It translates to CASSFIPTGELFF.

This clone has just a few counts. The chain is built from TRBV2 and TRBJ2-4; the D gene is possibly TRBD2 (5 bases). V dropped 1 base and J dropped 6 bases, with 10 bases sitting between them. Germline-derived CDR1 and CDR2 are SNHLY and FYNNEI. The CDR3 spans 14 residues. CDR3 nucleotide sequence: TGTGCCAGCAGTGAAGGACGGGGTGGAAACATTCAGTACTTC. Its protein product is CASSEGRGGNIQYF.